The clone carrying this TCR beta chain was recorded only once. Its antigen is unidentified. Primers for the PCR totalled 60 Vbeta and 13 Jbeta. TCRdb's copy holds only in-frame clones and misses some; the assay was immunoSEQ multiplex PCR. This sample yields some 120,000 clones, of which around three quarters are seen a single time; almost 3% belongs to the top ten. This sample was included in a study of cytomegalovirus exposure and HLA in healthy donors. General observations from the study: TRBV6-2, TRBV6-3 and some other V segments were excluded as indistinguishable. In a later analysis, productive TCRs from donors in an Asian-associated ancestry cluster reportedly carried fewer N-insertions than the cohort mean.

Donors in the study were healthy people who gave bone marrow. The germline V gene has CDR1 SGHTA and CDR2 FQGNSA. The V end lost 6 bases, the J end lost 4 bases, and 10 bases lay between the germline ends. This CDR3 has 13 amino acids. The origin of this receptor is a woman aged 18-29 years in good health and CMV-seropositive. Material for sequencing was PBMCs. The rearrangement joins TRBV7-2 to TRBJ1-3, with D unresolved. Written as DNA, the CDR3 is TGTGCCAGCAGTCCCACACCGGGAAACACCATATATTTT. This translates into CASSPTPGNTIYF.